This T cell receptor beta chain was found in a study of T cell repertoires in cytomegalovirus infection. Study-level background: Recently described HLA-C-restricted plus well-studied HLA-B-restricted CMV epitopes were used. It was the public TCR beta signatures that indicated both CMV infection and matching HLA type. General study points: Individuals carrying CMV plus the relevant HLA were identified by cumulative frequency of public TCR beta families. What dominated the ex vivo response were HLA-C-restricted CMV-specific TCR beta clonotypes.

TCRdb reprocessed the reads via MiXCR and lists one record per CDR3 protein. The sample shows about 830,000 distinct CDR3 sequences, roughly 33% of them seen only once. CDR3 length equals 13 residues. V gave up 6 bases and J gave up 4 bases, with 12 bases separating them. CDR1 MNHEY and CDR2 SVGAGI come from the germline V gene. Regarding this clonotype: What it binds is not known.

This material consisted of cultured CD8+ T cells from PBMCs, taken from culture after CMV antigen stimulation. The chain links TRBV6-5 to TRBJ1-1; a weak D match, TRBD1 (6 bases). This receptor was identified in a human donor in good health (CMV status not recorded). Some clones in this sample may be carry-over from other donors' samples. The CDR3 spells CASRFRGGTEAFF. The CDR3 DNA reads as TGTGCCAGCAGATTCAGGGGAGGCACTGAAGCTTTCTTT.